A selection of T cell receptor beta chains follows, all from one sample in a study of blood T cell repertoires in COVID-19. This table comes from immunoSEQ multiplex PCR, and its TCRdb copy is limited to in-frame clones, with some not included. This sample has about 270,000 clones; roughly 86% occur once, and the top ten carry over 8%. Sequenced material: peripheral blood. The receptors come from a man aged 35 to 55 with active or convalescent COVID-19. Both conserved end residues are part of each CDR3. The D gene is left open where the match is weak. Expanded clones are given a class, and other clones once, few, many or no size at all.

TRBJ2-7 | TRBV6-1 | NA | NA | TGTGCCAGCAGTGAACCGGGGTGGGGAGAAGGGAACGAGCAGTACTTC | CASSEPGWGEGNEQYF
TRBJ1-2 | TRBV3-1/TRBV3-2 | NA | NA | TGTGCCAGCAGCCAAGGGGGCAGAACTAACTATGGCTACACCTTC | CASSQGGRTNYGYTF
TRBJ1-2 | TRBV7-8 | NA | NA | TGTGCCAGCAGCCTAGCCGAGCTATCTACTAACTATGGCTACACCTTC | CASSLAELSTNYGYTF
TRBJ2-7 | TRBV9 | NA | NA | TGTGCCAGCAGCGTAGAACAGGCTGAGGACGAGCAGTACTTC | CASSVEQAEDEQYF
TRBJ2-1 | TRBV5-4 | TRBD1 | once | TGTGCCAGCAGCTCCTACCGGGACAGGGGTTACAATGAGCAGTTCTTC | CASSSYRDRGYNEQFF
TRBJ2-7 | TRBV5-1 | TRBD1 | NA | TGCGCCAGCAAAAGGACAGGGGCCTACGAGCAGTACTTC | CASKRTGAYEQYF
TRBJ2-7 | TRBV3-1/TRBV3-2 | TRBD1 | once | TGTGCCAGCAGCCTCGAAGCCGGGACAGGGTACTACGAGCAGTACTTC | CASSLEAGTGYYEQYF
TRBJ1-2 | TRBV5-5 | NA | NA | TGTGCCAGCAGCTTGGCCAGCACAGATCATGGCTACACCTTC | CASSLASTDHGYTF
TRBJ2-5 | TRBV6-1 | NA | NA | TGTGCCAGCAGTGAAGGGGCAGGCGTAAACCAAGAGACCCAGTACTTC | CASSEGAGVNQETQYF
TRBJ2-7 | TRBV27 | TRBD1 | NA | TGTGCCAGCAGTTTCGACAAGGGGGCGGGCTACGAGCAGTACTTC | CASSFDKGAGYEQYF
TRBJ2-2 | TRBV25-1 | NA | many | TGTGCCAGCAGTGGGCAGGGAAACACCGGGGAGCTGTTTTTT | CASSGQGNTGELFF
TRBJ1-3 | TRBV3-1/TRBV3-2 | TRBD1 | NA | TGTGCCAGCAGCCACAATACAGGGGGCACAGGAAACACCATATATTTT | CASSHNTGGTGNTIYF
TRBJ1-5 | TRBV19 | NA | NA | TGTGCCAGTACTAGGGAGGGATCAAGCAATCAGCCCCAGCATTTT | CASTREGSSNQPQHF
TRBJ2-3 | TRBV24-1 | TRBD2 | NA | TGTGCCACCAGTGGCCGAGCGGGAGGGCCATACGGCACAGATACGCAGTATTTT | CATSGRAGGPYGTDTQYF
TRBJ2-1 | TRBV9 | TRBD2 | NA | TGTGCCAGCAGCGGAATGCGGGGAAGCGGGGGCTCATCCTACAATGAGCAGTTCTTC | CASSGMRGSGGSSYNEQFF
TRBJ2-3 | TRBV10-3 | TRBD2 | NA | TGTGCCATCAACACCGCCGTTACTAGCGGGGGGGCAGATACGCAGTATTTT | CAINTAVTSGGADTQYF
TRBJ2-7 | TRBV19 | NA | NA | TGTGCCAGTAGCACAGGTTCGGGCCACGAGCAGTACTTC | CASSTGSGHEQYF
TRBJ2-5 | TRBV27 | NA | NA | TGTGCCAGCAGTTTATTGATGGGTCAGGGCCAAGAGACCCAGTACTTC | CASSLLMGQGQETQYF
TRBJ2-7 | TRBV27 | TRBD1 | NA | TGTGCCAGCAGTTTCCTATCTCAAACAGGGGGCCTGACCTACGAGCAGTACTTC | CASSFLSQTGGLTYEQYF
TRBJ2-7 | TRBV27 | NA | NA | TGTGCCAGCAGTCGAGAATCTCATCTTTTCTACGAGCAGTACTTC | CASSRESHLFYEQYF
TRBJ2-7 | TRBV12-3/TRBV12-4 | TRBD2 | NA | TGTGCCAGCAGGCCCGGGGGGGCCGACGAGCAGTACTTC | CASRPGGADEQYF
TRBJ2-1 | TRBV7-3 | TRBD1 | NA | TGTGCCAGCAGGCCGGGACAGGGGTTAGGTGAGCAGTTCTTC | CASRPGQGLGEQFF
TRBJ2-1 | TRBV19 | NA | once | TGTGCCAGTAGCCGCCCGGGTTATGAGCAGTTCTTC | CASSRPGYEQFF
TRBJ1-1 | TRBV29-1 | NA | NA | TGCAGCGTTGTGGGGGAGGATGTAACTGAAGCTTTCTTT | CSVVGEDVTEAFF
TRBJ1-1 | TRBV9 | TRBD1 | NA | TGTGCCAGCAGCCGGGACAGGAACACTGAAGCTTTCTTT | CASSRDRNTEAFF
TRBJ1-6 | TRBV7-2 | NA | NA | TGTGCCAGCAGCCTGGCACAGGCCTATTCACCCCTCCACTTT | CASSLAQAYSPLHF
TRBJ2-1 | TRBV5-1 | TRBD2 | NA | TGCGCCAGCAGCTTTAGCGGGCATGAGAACAATGAGCAGTTCTTC | CASSFSGHENNEQFF
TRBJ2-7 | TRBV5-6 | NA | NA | TGTGCCAGCACAGCAGGGGCCTCCTACGAGCAGTACTTC | CASTAGASYEQYF
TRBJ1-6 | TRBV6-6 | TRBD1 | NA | TGTGCCAGCAGACCGGGACAGGGAGGTTCACCCCTCCACTTT | CASRPGQGGSPLHF
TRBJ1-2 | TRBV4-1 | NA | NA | TGCGCCAGCAGCCACTGGCCCCGGGGTGGCTATGGCTACACCTTC | CASSHWPRGGYGYTF
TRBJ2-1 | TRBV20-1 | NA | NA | TGCAGTGCCCGCCGCGATGAGCAGTTCTTC | CSARRDEQFF
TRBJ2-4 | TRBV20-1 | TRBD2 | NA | TGCAGTGCTAGTCCTCGCACGGGGGGATTGACCATTCAGTACTTC | CSASPRTGGLTIQYF
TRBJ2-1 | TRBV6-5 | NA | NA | TGTGCCAGCAGGGAGGCGAGGAATGAGCAGTTCTTC | CASREARNEQFF
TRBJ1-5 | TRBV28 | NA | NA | TGTGCCAGCAGCGAGTTCCTTGGTCAGCCCCAGCATTTT | CASSEFLGQPQHF
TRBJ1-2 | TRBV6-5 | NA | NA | TGTGCCAGCAGTTACGGGCGGACACTCACGAGCTACACCTTC | CASSYGRTLTSYTF
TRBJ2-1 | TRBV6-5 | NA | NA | TGTGCCAGCAGTTACGGGCCAAACAATGAGCAGTTCTTC | CASSYGPNNEQFF
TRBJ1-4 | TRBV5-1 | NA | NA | TGCGCCAGCAGCTTGGCGGGGGAAAAACTGTTTTTT | CASSLAGEKLFF
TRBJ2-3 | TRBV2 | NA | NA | TGTGCCAGCAGTTTACGGCTTGGGCCGGGGGATACGCAGTATTTT | CASSLRLGPGDTQYF
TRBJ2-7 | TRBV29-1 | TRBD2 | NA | TGCAGCGTTGAAGAGGGACGGGGGGAGCCTTACGAGCAGTACTTC | CSVEEGRGEPYEQYF
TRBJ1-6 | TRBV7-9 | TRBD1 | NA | TGTGCCAGCAGCTTATTTGAGACAGGGAGCTCACCCCTCCACTTT | CASSLFETGSSPLHF
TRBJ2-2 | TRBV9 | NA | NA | TGTGCCAGCAGCGTAGGAGGAGGGCCCTTATCTGGGGAGCTGTTTTTT | CASSVGGGPLSGELFF
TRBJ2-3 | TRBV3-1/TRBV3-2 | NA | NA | TGTGCCAGCAGCCTCCACACCGCGGGCACGCAGTATTTT | CASSLHTAGTQYF
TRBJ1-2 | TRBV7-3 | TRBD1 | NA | TGTGCCAGCAGCCCCGGGACAGGGTACGAATTAGGTGGCTACACCTTC | CASSPGTGYELGGYTF
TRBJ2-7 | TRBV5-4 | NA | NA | TGTGCCAGCTCCCCGGAGACCATGGGTTCCTACGAGCAGTACTTC | CASSPETMGSYEQYF
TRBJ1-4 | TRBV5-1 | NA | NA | TGCGCCAGCAGCGGGGCAGGCTCGCCAACTAATGAAAAACTGTTTTTT | CASSGAGSPTNEKLFF
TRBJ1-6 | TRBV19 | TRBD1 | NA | TGTGCCAGTGGAATCTCCGGGACAGGACCTTCGCCCCTCCACTTT | CASGISGTGPSPLHF
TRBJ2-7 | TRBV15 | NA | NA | TGTGCCACCAGCAGGGCGTCTATGAGGAACGAGCAGTACTTC | CATSRASMRNEQYF
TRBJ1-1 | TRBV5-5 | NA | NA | TGTGCCAGCAGAATCGAGAACAGGAACACTGAAGCTTTCTTT | CASRIENRNTEAFF
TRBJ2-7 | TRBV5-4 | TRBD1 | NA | TGTGCCAGCAGCGCGCCCGGACAGGGCCCCTACGAGCAGTACTTC | CASSAPGQGPYEQYF
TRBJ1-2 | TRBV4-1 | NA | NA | TGCGCCAGCAGCCAAGTTGGACAGCTAAACTATGGCTACACCTTC | CASSQVGQLNYGYTF
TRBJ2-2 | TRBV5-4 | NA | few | TGTGCCAGCAGCTTGGTCTCTAACACCGGGGAGCTGTTTTTT | CASSLVSNTGELFF
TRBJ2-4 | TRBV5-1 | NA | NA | TGCGCCAGCAGCTTGGACTACTCCGGCGGAAACATTCAGTACTTC | CASSLDYSGGNIQYF
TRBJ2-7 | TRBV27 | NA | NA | TGTGCCAGCAGTTTAAGTTGGACACGGACCAACGAGCAGTACTTC | CASSLSWTRTNEQYF
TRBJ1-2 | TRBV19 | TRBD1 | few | TGTGCCAGTAGTAAACTTCTGGACAGGGCCGAGCGTGGCTACACCTTC | CASSKLLDRAERGYTF